The 26 T cell receptor beta chains reported below all come from one sample, sequenced in a study of cytomegalovirus exposure and HLA in healthy donors. PCR primers comprised 60 Vbeta and 13 Jbeta primers. Sequencing was performed with immunoSEQ multiplex PCR; in TCRdb, only in-frame clones are kept and a portion is missing. This sample has 200,000 or so clones; nearly 80% occur once, and the top ten carry approximately 5.4%. The sequencing input was PBMCs. The receptors originated from a woman younger than 45 in good health and CMV-seropositive.

This chain links TRBV6-5 with TRBJ1-5, with D unclear. The CDR3 is 15 residues long. CDR1 is MNHEY, CDR2 SVGAGI, per germline. Trimming took 6 bases from V and 0 from J, leaving 12 bases between them. The CDR3 DNA is TGTGCCAGCAGCCGGGAGGCCTATAGCAATCAGCCCCAGCATTTT. It codes for CASSREAYSNQPQHF.

The V call is TRBV29-1, the J call TRBJ2-1, with TRBD2 matching over 8 bases. This CDR3 region has 15 residues. Germline-derived CDR1 and CDR2 are SQVTM and ANQGSEA. Losses at the gene ends were 2 bases for V and 2 bases for J; bases not matched to a gene: 5. CDR3 bases: TGCAGCGTTGAATTGGCGGGGGGTCCCTACAATGAGCAGTTCTTC. This encodes CSVELAGGPYNEQFF.

The sample holds one count of this clone. The rearrangement uses TRBV10-3 and TRBJ2-7; D is perhaps TRBD2 (6 bases). Trimming removed 8 bases from V and 2 bases from J, with 13 bases in between. Germline V lookup: CDR1 ENHRY, CDR2 SYGVKD. The CDR3 runs to 13 residues. Here the CDR3 DNA reads TGTGCCATCTTAGAGGAGGGACCCTACGAGCAGTACTTC. Protein: CAILEEGPYEQYF.

The rearrangement joins TRBV5-1 to TRBJ2-6; 8 nucleotides line up with TRBD1. Germline trimming cut 5 bases from V and 0 bases from J; bases unmatched to any gene: 7. This CDR3 region has 17 residues. Germline V CDR1 and CDR2: SGHRS, YFSETQ. CDR3 residues: CASRRTGMSSGANVLTF. The CDR3 nucleotides read TGCGCCAGCAGGAGGACAGGGATGAGCTCTGGGGCCAACGTCCTGACTTTC.

The chain has TRBV7-8 and TRBJ1-4; D is unclear. Germline V CDR1 and CDR2: SGHVS, FQNEAQ. V was pared by 6 bases and J by 8 bases, with 10 bases between. This CDR3 has 12 amino acids. Written as DNA, the CDR3 is TGTGCCAGCAGTAAGAGCCTGGAAAAACTGTTTTTT. Translated: CASSKSLEKLFF.

This chain uses TRBV18 with TRBJ1-1; possible D gene TRBD1, 6 bases. Germline V gene data show CDR1 as KGHSH and CDR2 as LQKENI. V lost 10 bases, J lost 1 base, and 13 bases lay in between. This CDR3 contains 13 residues. The CDR3 sequence: CATTKGGNTEAFF. Here the CDR3 DNA reads TGTGCCACCACTAAAGGGGGGAACACTGAAGCTTTCTTT.

The V call is TRBV5-1, the J call TRBJ2-5, with TRBD1 matching 10 bases. Germline loops: CDR1 SGHRS, CDR2 YFSETQ. After removal of 5 bases from V and 5 bases from J, the junction contained 9 bases not matched to a gene. The CDR3 contains 15 residues. The DNA of the CDR3 is TGCGCCAGCAGACCCCGGACAGGGGGTGAGGAGACCCAGTACTTC. It translates to CASRPRTGGEETQYF.

The V gene is TRBV12-5, the J gene TRBJ2-5, with a possible D match to TRBD1 (5 bases). Germline V gene data show CDR1 as LGHNT and CDR2 as FRNRAP. This CDR3 is 17 amino acids long. V shed 0 bases and J shed 3 bases, with 17 bases lying between them. The CDR3 DNA sequence: TGTGCTAGTGGTTTGGTTGGGGCCAGGGCGAATAAAGAGACCCAGTACTTC. Translation gives CASGLVGARANKETQYF.

The rearrangement uses TRBV5-6 and TRBJ1-1; 9 bases are a match to TRBD1. Germline CDR1 reads SGHDT; CDR2 reads YYEEEE. There are 17 residues in the CDR3. Germline trimming cut 4 bases from V and 5 bases from J; bases unmatched to any gene: 15. CDR3 residues: CASSPLAQYRGRTEAFF. The CDR3 DNA sequence: TGTGCCAGCAGCCCCCTAGCGCAGTACAGGGGGCGGACTGAAGCTTTCTTT. Combining the CDR3 with reference TRBV5-6 and TRBJ1-1 gives the whole variable domain DAGVTQSPTHLIKTRGQQVTLRCSPKSGHDTVSWYQQALGQGPQFIFQYYEEEERQRGNFPDRFSGHQFPNYSSELNVNALLLGDSALYLCASSPLAQYRGRTEAFFGQGTRLTVV.

This chain connects TRBV12-5 to TRBJ2-7; 7 positions match TRBD2. Germline CDR1 reads LGHNT; CDR2 reads FRNRAP. The V and J ends lost 4 bases and 0 bases, in that order; junction bases with no gene match: 12. CDR3 length equals 17 residues. In nucleotides, the CDR3 is TGTGCTAGTGGTTCGCCCCGGCGGGGGACCTTCTCCTACGAGCAGTACTTC. Translation: CASGSPRRGTFSYEQYF.

The rearrangement uses TRBV4-3 and TRBJ2-7; a possible D gene is TRBD2 (5 bases). Trimming stripped 3 bases from V and 3 bases from J, with 9 bases between. Per the germline V gene, CDR1 is LGHNA and CDR2 is YSLEER. The CDR3 loop spans 13 amino acids. CDR3 DNA: TGCGCCAGCAGCCAGTGGAGGTTCTACGAGCAGTACTTC. Encoded protein: CASSQWRFYEQYF.

This chain connects TRBV9 to TRBJ2-3; 12 bases agree with TRBD2. Germline-derived CDR1 and CDR2 are SGDLS and YYNGEE. The CDR3 totals 17 residues. The V gene end was trimmed by 2 bases and the J gene end by 5 bases; junction bases not matched to a gene: 9. The CDR3 protein is CASSVDPSGGALDTQYF. The CDR3 bases are TGTGCCAGCAGCGTGGACCCTAGCGGGGGGGCCCTAGATACGCAGTATTTT.

This clone was detected a few times. The chain joins TRBV7-3 to TRBJ1-6; D possibly corresponds to TRBD1 (6 bases). With 2 bases removed from V and 7 bases from J, the gap between germline ends came to 12 bases. Germline lookup yields CDR1 SGHTA and CDR2 FQGTGA. The CDR3 has 15 amino acids. CDR3 DNA: TGTGCCAGCAGCTTAGATCAGGGGTGGAATTCACCCCTCCACTTT. The encoded protein is CASSLDQGWNSPLHF.

This rearrangement joins TRBV7-9 to TRBJ2-2, with 9 bases that match TRBD2. Unmatched junction bases numbered 13, after V lost 4 bases and J lost 7 bases. The CDR3 runs to 17 residues. The germline CDR1 and CDR2 sequences are SEHNR and FQNEAQ (reference sequence). CDR3 coding DNA: TGTGCCAGCAGCTACAAGCCCGGGACTAGCCTCCACGGGGAGCTGTTTTTT. Its protein is CASSYKPGTSLHGELFF.

This clone showed up just once. The V gene is TRBV13, the J gene TRBJ1-1; 9 positions agree with TRBD1. J gave up 4 bases and V 3 bases, and 15 bases lay outside the gene matches. The CDR3 spans 18 residues. CDR1 is PRHDT, CDR2 FYEKMQ, per germline (reference sequence). The CDR3 spells CASSLGPNSNRGRTEAFF. The CDR3 DNA follows: TGTGCCAGCAGCTTGGGTCCCAATTCGAACAGGGGGCGCACTGAAGCTTTCTTT.

This chain links TRBV10-3 with TRBJ1-1, with D possibly TRBD1 on 5 matching bases. This CDR3 has 15 amino acids. With 0 bases removed from V and 6 bases from J, the gap between germline ends came to 14 bases. The germline gives CDR1 ENHRY, CDR2 SYGVKD. The CDR3 sequence: CAISESTPGGAEAFF. Here the CDR3 DNA reads TGTGCCATCAGTGAGTCGACTCCGGGGGGGGCTGAAGCTTTCTTT.

J is TRBJ1-1 and V is TRBV5-6; tentatively, D is TRBD1 (6 bases). Germline CDR1 and CDR2: SGHDT and YYEEEE. V lost 2 bases to trimming and J lost 8 bases, with 16 bases between them. This CDR3 has 14 amino acids. The CDR3 DNA is TGTGCCAGCAGCTTCGGGGGGCTTGAGGAGGAAGCTTTCTTT. Its translation is CASSFGGLEEEAFF. Full variable domain (outside the CDR3, taken from reference TRBV5-6 and TRBJ1-1): DAGVTQSPTHLIKTRGQQVTLRCSPKSGHDTVSWYQQALGQGPQFIFQYYEEEERQRGNFPDRFSGHQFPNYSSELNVNALLLGDSALYLCASSFGGLEEEAFFGQGTRLTVV.

This sequence joins TRBV11-3 and TRBJ2-1, with D possibly TRBD2 on 6 matching bases. V lost 5 bases and J 4 bases, leaving 18 bases between the germline ends. CDR1 and CDR2 (germline): SGHNT, YENEEA. The CDR3 covers 16 residues. CDR3 protein: CASSLGGYSFYNEQFF. The CDR3 DNA sequence: TGTGCCAGCAGCCTCGGGGGATACTCCTTTTACAATGAGCAGTTCTTC.

V and J are TRBV28 and TRBJ2-7, with D hard to call. Germline CDR1 and CDR2: MDHEN and SYDVKM. There are 14 residues in the CDR3. With 3 bases removed from V and 2 bases from J, the gap between germline ends came to 11 bases. The CDR3 is CASSFLGRPYEQYF. The DNA for the CDR3 is TGTGCCAGCAGTTTCTTAGGCAGGCCCTACGAGCAGTACTTC.

The chain uses TRBV11-3 and TRBJ2-3; D possibly corresponds to TRBD1 (6 bases). Deletions cut 2 bases from V and 5 bases from J, with 11 bases between. CDR3 length equals 14 residues. Germline V gene lookup returns CDR1 SGHNT and CDR2 YENEEA. CDR3 protein: CASSLWGRGDTQYF. The CDR3 DNA sequence: TGTGCCAGCAGCTTATGGGGGCGCGGAGATACGCAGTATTTT.

The chain carries TRBV27 and TRBJ1-5, with TRBD1 matching over 9 bases. Unmatched junction bases numbered 5, after V lost 5 bases and J lost 6 bases. The length of the CDR3 is 14 residues. CDR1 and CDR2 (germline): MNHEY, SMNVEV (reference sequence). The CDR3 region has the DNA TGTGCCAGCAGTCCAACAGGGGGCGGTCAGCCCCAGCATTTT. It codes for CASSPTGGGQPQHF.

The chain couples TRBV2 to TRBJ2-1; no clear D gene. Trimming shortened V by 5 bases and J by 9 bases, and 5 bases separated the two germline ends. From germline, CDR1 is SNHLY and CDR2 FYNNEI. The CDR3 runs 10 residues. Here the CDR3 DNA reads TGTGCCAGCAGTTCGGGTGAGCAGTTCTTC. This encodes CASSSGEQFF.

V is TRBV5-6 and J is TRBJ1-1; D is unresolved. Germline CDR1 and CDR2: SGHDT and YYEEEE. The V and J ends lost 4 bases and 12 bases respectively, with 19 bases between them. The CDR3 sequence is 13 residues long. The CDR3 sequence: CASSQEVPGMTFF. CDR3 bases: TGTGCCAGCAGCCAGGAGGTGCCGGGCATGACTTTCTTT.

The rearrangement uses TRBV4-3 and TRBJ2-3, with 8 positions matching TRBD1. J was trimmed by 2 bases and V by 2 bases; bases with no gene match: 18. The CDR3 is 20 residues long. Germline V gene data show CDR1 as LGHNA and CDR2 as YSLEER. The CDR3 region is CASSQRPGQDLGSPTDTQYF. CDR3 nucleotide sequence: TGCGCCAGCAGCCAAAGGCCGGGACAGGATTTGGGTAGCCCCACAGATACGCAGTATTTT.

The chain recombines TRBV2 with TRBJ2-1; TRBD2 matches 9 bases. The CDR3 consists of 14 residues. Trimming cost V 6 bases and J 3 bases; bases outside gene matches: 3. From germline, CDR1 is SNHLY and CDR2 FYNNEI. CDR3 coding DNA: TGTGCCAGCAGGCGGGGGGGGGTCTACAATGAGCAGTTCTTC. It is translated as CASRRGGVYNEQFF.

This chain connects TRBV19 to TRBJ2-2; D gene unclear. V lost 8 bases, J lost 5 bases, and 12 bases lay in between. CDR1 and CDR2 (germline): LNHDA, SQIVND (reference sequence). The CDR3 runs 13 residues. CDR3 in DNA: TGTGCCAGTCGTAGGTTGAGTACCGGGGAGCTGTTTTTT. Protein product: CASRRLSTGELFF.